This TCR beta chain was recovered during a study of cytomegalovirus exposure and HLA in healthy donors. The study, taken as a whole, reports: Cytomegalovirus-associated TCR beta chains were listed, numbering 150 to 200. Because they were indistinguishable, some V segments, including TRBV6-2 and TRBV6-3, were excluded. TCR beta sequences reportedly predicted most subjects' HLA-A and HLA-B alleles accurately.

For this clone: Its antigen is unidentified.

Use of 60 Vbeta and 13 Jbeta primers characterized the PCR. The protocol was immunoSEQ multiplex PCR, while the TCRdb copy is restricted to in-frame clones and leaves out a portion. The table includes 50,000 to 55,000 clones, roughly 70% detected once. This CDR3 is built from 11 residues. From germline, CDR1 is SGHNT and CDR2 YYREEE (reference sequence). Trimming pared 3 bases from V and 9 bases from J, leaving 7 bases between. The sample comprised PBMCs. This TCR was sampled from a woman aged 50 to 60 in good health and CMV-seropositive. This sequence joins TRBV5-4 and TRBJ2-1; D gene uncertain. CDR3 protein: CASSSYGEQFF. CDR3 DNA sequence: TGTGCCAGCAGCTCTTACGGTGAGCAGTTCTTC.